The TCR beta chain under discussion was sequenced for a study of early T cells in non-severe SARS-CoV-2 infection. Study-wide background: The study sequenced bulk RNA from unsorted whole blood, with chains unpaired. Overall study findings and caveats: VDJdb-based matching was biased toward anti-spike CD8 responses and missed private and CD4 specificities.

V lost 5 bases to trimming and J lost 1 base, with 9 bases between them. The CDR3 sequence is 13 residues long. Germline assignment: CDR1 SGHVS and CDR2 FQNEAQ. This clonotype was observed at least ten times. What it binds is unknown. Tagging with unique molecular identifiers was applied to individual cDNA molecules. One entry per CDR3 protein results from TCRdb running MiXCR on the 5' RACE reads. The table lists 75,000 or so distinct CDR3 sequences, 11% to 15% of them singletons. Sequencing was carried out using whole blood. V is TRBV7-8 and J is TRBJ2-7, with a possible D match to TRBD1 (5 bases). The origin of this receptor is an adult who was a healthcare worker with PCR-confirmed SARS-CoV-2 infection or an uninfected control (not recorded which). CDR3 protein: CASSLAGSYEQYF. CDR3 bases: TGTGCCAGCAGCCTCGCAGGGTCCTACGAGCAGTACTTC. The entire variable domain, with the rest obtained from reference TRBV7-8 and TRBJ2-7, is as follows: GAGVSQSPRYKVAKRGQDVALRCDPISGHVSLFWYQQALGQGPEFLTYFQNEAQLDKSGLPSDRFFAERPEGSVSTLKIQRTQQEDSAVYLCASSLAGSYEQYFGPGTRLTVT.